The clone carrying this T cell receptor (beta chain) was seen only once. Its antigen is as yet unknown. The data are from a study of T cell responses to AZD1222 COVID-19 vaccine. Analysis merged second doses at about 4 or about 12 weeks. Study-wide results and caveats: Clonal diversity was possibly underestimated, and white British individuals and females predominated among donors. Without day 14 samples, only post-peak T cell repertoires were studied. CD4 TCRs linked to vaccination spanned spike, dominating at 160-218 and 743-854.

The repertoire was sequenced with immunoSEQ multiplex PCR; TCRdb's copy has only in-frame clones and lacks some. Of roughly 160,000 clones in the sample, around nine tenths were seen once. CDR1 LGHDT and CDR2 YNNKEL come from the germline V gene (reference sequence). CDR3 length: 15 amino acids. Losses at the gene ends were 4 bases for V and 5 bases for J; bases not matched to a gene: 6. The gene calls are TRBV3-1 (or the pseudogene TRBV3-2) and TRBJ2-2; 8 bases align to TRBD1. The material was peripheral blood, obtained 28 days after the second AZD1222 dose. The sequence was obtained from an adult who received the AZD1222 COVID-19 vaccine. The CDR3 region has the DNA TGTGCCAGCAGCCGGGCTGGACAGGGAACCGGGGAGCTGTTTTTT. It specifies CASSRAGQGTGELFF.